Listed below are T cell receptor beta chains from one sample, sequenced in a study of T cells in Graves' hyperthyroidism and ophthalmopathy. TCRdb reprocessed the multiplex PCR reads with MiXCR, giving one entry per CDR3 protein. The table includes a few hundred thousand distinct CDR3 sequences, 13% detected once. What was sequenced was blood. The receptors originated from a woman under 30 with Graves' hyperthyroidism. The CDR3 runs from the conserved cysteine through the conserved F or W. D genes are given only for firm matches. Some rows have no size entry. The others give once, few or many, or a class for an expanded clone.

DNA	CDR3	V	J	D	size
TGCGCCAGCAGCTCACTCCCGGGACGGTTAGCCAAAAACATTCAGTACTTC	CASSSLPGRLAKNIQYF	TRBV4-1	TRBJ2-4	-	few
TGTGCCAGCAGTTTATGGGCAGCTATCTCCTATAATCCACCCCTCCACTTT	CASSLWAAISYNPPLHF	TRBV28	TRBJ1-6	-	-
TGCGCCAGCAGGATGGGACTAGCTAGCGAGCAGTTCTTC	CASRMGLASEQFF	TRBV5-1	TRBJ2-1	TRBD2	-
TGTGCCAGCAGTTTCGGAGCAGATACGCAGTATTTT	CASSFGADTQYF	TRBV12-3/TRBV12-4	TRBJ2-3	-	many
TGTGCCAGCTCACCTAGGGGGGCAGGAAAGCCCCAGCATTTT	CASSPRGAGKPQHF	TRBV18	TRBJ1-5	-	-
TGTGCCAGCAGTTTAACCGACAGGGGGGACACTGAAGCTTTCTTT	CASSLTDRGDTEAFF	TRBV28	TRBJ1-1	TRBD1	-
TGTGCCTGGAAGGACAGCTCAGCCTACGAGCAGTACTTC	CAWKDSSAYEQYF	TRBV30	TRBJ2-7	-	many
TGCGCCAGCAGCCCCGATTCCCCCCGTTCTGAAGCTTTCTTT	CASSPDSPRSEAFF	TRBV5-1	TRBJ1-1	-	many
TGTGCCAGCAGCCAAGATTGGGGGACTATGACAGATACGCAGTATTTT	CASSQDWGTMTDTQYF	TRBV4-2	TRBJ2-3	TRBD2	once
TGTGCCAGCAGCTTAAGGGTAGACACTGAAGCTTTCTTT	CASSLRVDTEAFF	TRBV11-2	TRBJ1-1	-	many
TGCGCCAGCAGCCAAGATCCAGGTACCGGAAACACCATATATTTT	CASSQDPGTGNTIYF	TRBV4-1	TRBJ1-3	-	few
TGTGCCAGCAGTTTATGGGACAGGGAGAATGAGCAGTTCTTC	CASSLWDRENEQFF	TRBV12-3/TRBV12-4	TRBJ2-1	TRBD1	-
TGTGCCAGCAGCCCATACAGGGGTCAAGAGACCCAGTACTTC	CASSPYRGQETQYF	TRBV7-2	TRBJ2-5	TRBD1	many
TGCAGTGCTCATTACAGGGATGATTCACCCCTCCACTTT	CSAHYRDDSPLHF	TRBV20-1	TRBJ1-6	-	-
TGTGCCAGCAGCCAAGGGAAGGGTCCACCGCCGCCTCATGAAAAACTGTTTTTT	CASSQGKGPPPPHEKLFF	TRBV3-1	TRBJ1-4	-	many
TGTGCCACCGGAGTAGCGGGGGTGCAAGAGACCCAGTACTTC	CATGVAGVQETQYF	TRBV24-1	TRBJ2-5	TRBD2	many
TGTGCCAGCAGTGACCCAAAAAAGGGACAGGGAAAAGGTGGCTACACCTTC	CASSDPKKGQGKGGYTF	TRBV25-1	TRBJ1-2	TRBD1	few
TGTGCCTGGGACCCGAACCCCACAGGGTGGGGCACAGATACGCAGTATTTT	CAWDPNPTGWGTDTQYF	TRBV30	TRBJ2-3	-	few
TGTGCCAGCAGCCTATATTCTCCGGGACAGGGTATACCCTACGAGCAGTACTTC	CASSLYSPGQGIPYEQYF	TRBV3-1	TRBJ2-7	TRBD1	many
TGTGCCAGCAGTTTGCCTCCCGGACTAGCGGGGGGAGGGGATACGCAGTATTTT	CASSLPPGLAGGGDTQYF	TRBV12-3/TRBV12-4	TRBJ2-3	TRBD2	few
TGTGCCAGCAGTTTAGAAGAAGGGAAGTCAGCTAATGAAAAACTGTTTTTT	CASSLEEGKSANEKLFF	TRBV6-2/TRBV6-3	TRBJ1-4	-	few
TGTGCCAGCTCCCTTTCCCAGGGGCGATCAGATACGCAGTATTTT	CASSLSQGRSDTQYF	TRBV18	TRBJ2-3	-	many
TGTGCCAAGGCAGACAGGGGGCTCAATGAGCAGTTCTTC	CAKADRGLNEQFF	TRBV2	TRBJ2-1	TRBD1	many
TGTGCCAGCAGGGATCCCGGTCGAGAAAAACTGTTTTTT	CASRDPGREKLFF	TRBV28	TRBJ1-4	-	-
TGCGCCAGCAGATGGGATTCCAATGGGGCGTACACTGAAGCTTTCTTT	CASRWDSNGAYTEAFF	TRBV5-1	TRBJ1-1	-	many
TGTGCCTGGAGTGTGGGGTTGAACACTGAAGCTTTCTTT	CAWSVGLNTEAFF	TRBV30	TRBJ1-1	-	many
TGTGCCAGCGGCCTACGGGCGGGAGGAGACGAGACCCAGTACTTC	CASGLRAGGDETQYF	TRBV9	TRBJ2-5	TRBD2	few
TGTGCCAGCAGCTCACTAGCGGGAGCAGGTAGTGAGCAGTTCTTC	CASSSLAGAGSEQFF	TRBV11-1	TRBJ2-1	TRBD2	many
TGTGCCAGCAGCTTGGACTATTCTGGGGCCAACGTCCTGACTTTC	CASSLDYSGANVLTF	TRBV5-4	TRBJ2-6	-	-
TGTGCCAGCAGCTTAGGTGAAGGGGCAGGGTTTGGCTACACCTTC	CASSLGEGAGFGYTF	TRBV7-9	TRBJ1-2	-	few
TGTGCCAGCAGCGCCGTCAGCATGGAGGATACGCAGTATTTT	CASSAVSMEDTQYF	TRBV9	TRBJ2-3	-	many
TGCGCCAGCAGCCAAGAACTAGCGGGAGCGAATGAGCAGTTCTTC	CASSQELAGANEQFF	TRBV4-3	TRBJ2-1	TRBD2	few
TGTGCCATCAGTGTAGGTACAGGGAAGGGAGAGACCCAGTACTTC	CAISVGTGKGETQYF	TRBV10-3	TRBJ2-5	-	many
TGTGCCAGCAGCCCCGGACAGGGACTAAAGGGCTACACCTTC	CASSPGQGLKGYTF	TRBV7-8	TRBJ1-2	TRBD1	many
TGCAGTGCTAGGGTTTCAGGTGTGAACACTGAAGCTTTCTTT	CSARVSGVNTEAFF	TRBV20-1	TRBJ1-1	-	many
TGTGCCAGCAGTGAATTGTCGGGCTCCTACAATGAGCAGTTCTTC	CASSELSGSYNEQFF	TRBV6-1	TRBJ2-1	-	few
TGTGCCATCAGTTACCAGGGAATCACCGGGGAGCTGTTTTTT	CAISYQGITGELFF	TRBV10-3	TRBJ2-2	-	many
TGTGCCAGCAGCCAAGCATCGCGGGGCCACGAGCAGTACTTC	CASSQASRGHEQYF	TRBV3-1	TRBJ2-7	-	-
TGTGCCAGCAGTTTATTAGGGCCCGACAGGGGGGCTGGAAACACCATATATTTT	CASSLLGPDRGAGNTIYF	TRBV28	TRBJ1-3	TRBD1	many
TGTGCCAGCAGCTTAGAGGGACTAGCGAGCTACGAGCAGTACTTC	CASSLEGLASYEQYF	TRBV11-2	TRBJ2-7	TRBD2	many